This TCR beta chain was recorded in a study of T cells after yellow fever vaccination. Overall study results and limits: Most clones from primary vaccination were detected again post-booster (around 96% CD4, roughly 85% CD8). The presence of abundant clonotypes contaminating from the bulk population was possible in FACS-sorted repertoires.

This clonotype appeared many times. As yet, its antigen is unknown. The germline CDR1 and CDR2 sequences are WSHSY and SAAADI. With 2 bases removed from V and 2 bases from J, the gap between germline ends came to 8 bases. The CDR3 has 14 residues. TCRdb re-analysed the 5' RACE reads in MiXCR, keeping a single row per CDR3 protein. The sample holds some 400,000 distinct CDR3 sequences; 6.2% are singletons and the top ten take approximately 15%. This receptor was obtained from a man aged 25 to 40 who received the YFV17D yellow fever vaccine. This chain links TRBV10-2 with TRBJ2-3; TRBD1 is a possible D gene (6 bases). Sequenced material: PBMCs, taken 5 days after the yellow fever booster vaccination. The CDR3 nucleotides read TGCGCCAGCAGTGAGGAGGGGGTCACAGATACGCAGTATTTT. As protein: CASSEEGVTDTQYF.